This T cell receptor (beta chain) was documented in a study of T cell changes during pregnancy in multiple sclerosis. Sequenced by immunoSEQ multiplex PCR; TCRdb stores in-frame clones only, minus some. The sample shows tens of thousands of clones, almost 95% of them seen only once. The TCR sequence derives from a female donor with multiple sclerosis, enrolled in a pregnancy study. Material: CD4+ T cells from peripheral blood mononuclear cells, obtained before pregnancy.

CDR3 coding DNA: TGTGCCAGCAGTGAAGAGGCGGAAAGCTACACCTTC. The encoded protein is CASSEEAESYTF. V and J are TRBV2 and TRBJ1-2; no definite D call. The CDR3 loop spans 12 amino acids. Germline-derived CDR1 and CDR2 are SNHLY and FYNNEI. V lost 1 base and J 9 bases, leaving 9 bases between the germline ends.